The rows below give T cell receptor beta chains drawn from one sample of a study of CD8 T cells in Susac syndrome. TCRdb used MiXCR to reprocess the immunoSEQ multiplex PCR reads, holding one entry per CDR3 protein. The data contain 110,000 to 150,000 distinct CDR3 sequences, 94% of them seen just once; the ten biggest clones take up roughly 0.27%. The sequencing sample was made of CD8+ T cells from PBMCs. The source is a human donor in good health. Each CDR3 is given with its conserved first and last residue. D genes are given only for firm matches. Expanded clones get a size class; other rows say once, few or many, or leave the size out.

CDR3 protein | CDR3 DNA | clone size | V gene | D gene | J gene
CSARGVRDLSYEQYF | TGCAGTGCTAGAGGAGTGAGGGACCTCTCCTACGAGCAGTACTTC | NA | TRBV20-1 | NA | TRBJ2-7
CASSFFGGVSYEQYF | TGTGCCAGCAGTTTTTTTGGGGGCGTATCCTACGAGCAGTACTTC | NA | TRBV27 | NA | TRBJ2-7
CASSSSVHEQYF | TGTGCCAGCAGCTCCAGTGTCCACGAGCAGTACTTC | NA | TRBV7-2 | NA | TRBJ2-7
CASSQGTLSDYGYTF | TGTGCCAGCAGCCAAGGGACCTTATCTGACTATGGCTACACCTTC | once | TRBV4-2 | NA | TRBJ1-2
CSARAPPEAFF | TGCAGTGCTAGAGCCCCCCCAGAAGCTTTCTTT | NA | TRBV20-1 | NA | TRBJ1-1
CATSRDVAGGMRTDTQYF | TGTGCCACCAGCAGAGATGTAGCGGGGGGAATGAGGACAGATACGCAGTATTTT | NA | TRBV15 | TRBD2 | TRBJ2-3
CASSSQRQVNSYEQYF | TGTGCCAGCAGCTCCCAGAGACAGGTCAACTCCTACGAGCAGTACTTC | NA | TRBV13 | NA | TRBJ2-7
CASRQDRAVADTQYF | TGCGCCAGTAGACAGGACAGGGCGGTCGCAGATACGCAGTATTTT | NA | TRBV5-1 | TRBD1 | TRBJ2-3
CASSLGTNQETQYF | TGTGCCAGCAGTTTAGGTACCAATCAAGAGACCCAGTACTTC | NA | TRBV12-3/TRBV12-4 | NA | TRBJ2-5
CASRQGGSQPQHF | TGTGCCAGCCGTCAGGGGGGAAGTCAGCCCCAGCATTTT | NA | TRBV6-5 | TRBD1 | TRBJ1-5
CASSESQESYNEQFF | TGTGCCAGCAGTGAAAGTCAGGAATCCTACAATGAGCAGTTCTTC | NA | TRBV2 | NA | TRBJ2-1
CASSPRDYPGEQYF | TGTGCCAGCAGCCCCAGGGACTACCCAGGGGAGCAGTACTTC | NA | TRBV11-2 | TRBD2 | TRBJ2-7
CASSQRSADATEKLFF | TGTGCCAGCAGCCAAAGATCGGCCGATGCAACTGAAAAACTGTTTTTT | NA | TRBV9 | NA | TRBJ1-4
CSQRQGESNEQFF | TGCAGCCAACGCCAGGGGGAGTCAAATGAGCAGTTCTTC | NA | TRBV29-1 | TRBD1 | TRBJ2-1
CASSIWASTDTQYF | TGTGCCAGTAGTATTTGGGCTAGCACAGATACGCAGTATTTT | NA | TRBV19 | NA | TRBJ2-3
CASGRTNTEAFF | TGTGCCAGCGGAAGGACGAACACTGAAGCTTTCTTT | NA | TRBV2 | NA | TRBJ1-1
CASSQGLAYEQFF | TGCGCCAGCAGCCAGGGACTAGCCTATGAGCAGTTCTTC | NA | TRBV4-3 | TRBD2 | TRBJ2-1
CSVLAGEETQYF | TGCAGCGTTCTAGCGGGAGAAGAGACCCAGTACTTC | NA | TRBV29-1 | TRBD2 | TRBJ2-5
CASSQMLAGDYNEQFF | TGCGCCAGCAGCCAAATGCTAGCGGGAGACTACAATGAGCAGTTCTTC | once | TRBV4-3 | TRBD2 | TRBJ2-1
CASSTQGGKETQYF | TGTGCCAGCAGCACACAGGGGGGTAAGGAGACCCAGTACTTC | NA | TRBV3-1 | TRBD1 | TRBJ2-5
CASTLGGSYEQYF | TGTGCCAGCACCTTGGGGGGTTCCTACGAGCAGTACTTC | NA | TRBV12-3/TRBV12-4 | NA | TRBJ2-7
CASSGGTGGETQYF | TGTGCCAGCAGCGGAGGTACGGGTGGGGAGACCCAGTACTTC | once | TRBV9 | NA | TRBJ2-5
CASSLGLAANEQFF | TGTGCCAGCAGCCTCGGACTAGCGGCCAATGAGCAGTTCTTC | NA | TRBV6-5 | TRBD2 | TRBJ2-1
CASSETGTSSNEQFF | TGTGCCAGCAGCGAAACCGGGACTAGCTCCAATGAGCAGTTCTTC | once | TRBV7-3 | TRBD2 | TRBJ2-1
CSGSTDTQYF | TGCAGCGGCAGCACAGATACGCAGTATTTT | once | TRBV29-1 | NA | TRBJ2-3